The present T cell receptor (beta chain) was sequenced within a study of T cell responses to AZD1222 COVID-19 vaccine. Study as a whole: Some second doses came at about 4 weeks and others at about 12 weeks; these were pooled. Study results and caveats: With two AZD1222 doses given, Spike-specific TCR breadth and depth both rose. Variant regions that are unmutated are reportedly the target of nearly half of spike-specific TCRs. White British people made up most donors, females outnumbered males, and clonal diversity was possibly underestimated.

V lost 3 bases, J lost 10 bases, and 7 bases stayed unmatched. CDR1 is SNHLY and CDR2 is FYNNEI in the germline V gene. This CDR3 has 14 residues. The table came from immunoSEQ multiplex PCR; TCRdb's copy has only in-frame clones and leaves some out. This sample has about 44,000 clones, with roughly 75% found just once. Points on this clone: The antigen remains unidentified.

The sequencing used peripheral blood, collected on day 0 of AZD1222 vaccination. This clonotype was obtained from an adult in good health. The chain has TRBV2 and TRBJ1-4; 8 bases are shared with TRBD1. This chain's CDR3 is CASSEDRAISKLFF. CDR3 DNA: TGTGCCAGCAGTGAGGACAGGGCGATTTCAAAACTGTTTTTT.